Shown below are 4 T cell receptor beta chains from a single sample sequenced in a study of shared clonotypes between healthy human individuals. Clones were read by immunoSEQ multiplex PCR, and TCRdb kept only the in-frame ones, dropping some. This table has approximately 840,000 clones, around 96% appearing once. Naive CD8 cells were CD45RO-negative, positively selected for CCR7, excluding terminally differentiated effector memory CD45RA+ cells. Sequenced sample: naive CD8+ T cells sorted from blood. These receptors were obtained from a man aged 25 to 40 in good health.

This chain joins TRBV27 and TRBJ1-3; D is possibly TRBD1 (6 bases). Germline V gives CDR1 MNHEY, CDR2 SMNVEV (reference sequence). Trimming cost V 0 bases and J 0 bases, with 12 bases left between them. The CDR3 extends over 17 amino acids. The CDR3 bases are TGTGCCAGCAGTTTATCGCGGGGGCAGAGCTCTGGAAACACCATATATTTT. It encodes CASSLSRGQSSGNTIYF.

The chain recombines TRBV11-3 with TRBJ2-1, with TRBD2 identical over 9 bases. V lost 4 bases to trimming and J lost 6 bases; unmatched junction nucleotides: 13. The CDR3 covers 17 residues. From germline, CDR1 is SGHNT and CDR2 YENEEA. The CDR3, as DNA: TGTGCCAGCAGCTCTTACCGCGGGCTAGCGGGGAGCAATGAGCAGTTCTTC. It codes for CASSSYRGLAGSNEQFF.

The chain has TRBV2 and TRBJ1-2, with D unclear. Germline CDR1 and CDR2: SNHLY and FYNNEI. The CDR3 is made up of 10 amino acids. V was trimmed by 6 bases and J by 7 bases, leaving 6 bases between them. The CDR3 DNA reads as TGTGCCAGCAGGGAGACTGGCTACACCTTC. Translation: CASRETGYTF.

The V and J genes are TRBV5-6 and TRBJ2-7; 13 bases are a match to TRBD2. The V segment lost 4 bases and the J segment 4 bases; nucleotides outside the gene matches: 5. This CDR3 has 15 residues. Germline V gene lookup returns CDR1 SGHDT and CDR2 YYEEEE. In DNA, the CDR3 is TGTGCCAGCAGCCCCGGACTAGCGGGAGCTTACGAGCAGTACTTC. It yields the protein CASSPGLAGAYEQYF. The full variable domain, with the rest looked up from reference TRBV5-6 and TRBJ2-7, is DAGVTQSPTHLIKTRGQQVTLRCSPKSGHDTVSWYQQALGQGPQFIFQYYEEEERQRGNFPDRFSGHQFPNYSSELNVNALLLGDSALYLCASSPGLAGAYEQYFGPGTRLTVT.